Shown below are 19 T cell receptor beta chains from a single sample sequenced in a study of blood T cells in healthy people across ages. PCR was performed a second time for about 7 to 12 cycles using a sample-barcoded 5' primer and a J-beta primer mix. TCRdb ran MiXCR on the 5' RACE reads and lists one entry per CDR3 protein. The sample has 1 million to 1.2 million distinct CDR3 sequences; roughly two fifths are singletons. Input material: blood. These receptors were collected from a man aged 18 to 35 in good health.

V and J are TRBV2 and TRBJ1-5, with unresolved D. This CDR3 is 15 amino acids long. Germline V gene sequence: CDR1 SNHLY, CDR2 FYNNEI. V was cut by 7 bases and J by 0 bases, with 13 bases left in between. This CDR3 reads CASNKDAYSNQPQHF. The CDR3 region has the DNA TGTGCCAGCAATAAGGATGCTTATAGCAATCAGCCCCAGCATTTT.

This clonotype has a handful of counts. The chain is built from TRBV7-8 and TRBJ1-2; 9 bases align to TRBD1. The CDR3 has 15 residues. Losses at the gene ends were 5 bases for V and 7 bases for J; bases not matched to a gene: 11. Germline CDR1 SGHVS, CDR2 FQNEAQ. This chain's CDR3 is CASSPPPGQGLGYTF. The CDR3 coding sequence is TGTGCCAGCAGCCCCCCCCCGGGACAGGGCCTTGGCTACACCTTC.

The chain couples TRBV12-3 or TRBV12-4 to TRBJ1-2, with 8 bases aligning to TRBD1. Germline trimming cut 6 bases from V and 10 bases from J; bases unmatched to any gene: 7. This CDR3 comprises 12 residues. CDR3 nucleotides: TGTGCCAGCAGGGGACAGGCGGCTCCCTACACCTTC. It yields the protein CASRGQAAPYTF.

The rearrangement joins TRBV7-9 to TRBJ1-4; D gene unclear. Germline-derived CDR1 and CDR2 are SEHNR and FQNEAQ (reference sequence). Trimming removed 5 bases at V and 8 bases at J, with 12 bases between. CDR3 length: 13 amino acids. For the CDR3, the DNA is TGTGCCAGCAGCAAACTCGGGCGGGAAAAACTGTTTTTT. Its protein product is CASSKLGREKLFF.

This rearrangement joins TRBV6-5 to TRBJ2-7; the D is unclear. Germline V gene data show CDR1 as MNHEY and CDR2 as SVGAGI. The CDR3 sequence is 13 residues long. V shed 5 bases and J shed 5 bases, with 13 bases lying between them. CDR3 residues: CASSPGKLDEQYF. For the CDR3, the DNA is TGTGCCAGCAGTCCCGGAAAACTCGACGAGCAGTACTTC.

This clonotype was counted only a few times. The J gene is TRBJ2-7, the V gene TRBV6-2 or TRBV6-3; weak D call: TRBD1 (5 bases). Germline loops: CDR1 MNHEY, CDR2 SVGEGT. The length of the CDR3 is 14 residues. The V end lost 4 bases, the J end lost 4 bases, and 14 bases lay between the germline ends. DNA of the CDR3: TGTGCCAGCAGTTTTCCAGGGAATCCTTACGAGCAGTACTTC. As protein: CASSFPGNPYEQYF.

This clonotype was detected a few times. The chain recombines TRBV4-1 with TRBJ2-7, with D uncertain. The J call may be incorrect, as the DNA end agrees better with TRBJ2-5. The CDR3 covers 14 residues. Germline CDR1 reads MGHRA; CDR2 reads YSYEKL. The CDR3 DNA reads TGCGCCAGCAGCCAAGATTGGCTCGGGGAGACCCAGTACTTC. Translation gives CASSQDWLGETQYF.

V and J are TRBV6-2 or TRBV6-3 and TRBJ2-7; the match to TRBD2 covers 9 bases. CDR3 size: 16 residues. CDR1 is MNHEY, CDR2 SVGEGT, per germline. With 0 bases clipped from V and 4 bases from J, the junction kept 7 bases outside the gene matches. The CDR3 region is CASSYSSRAGGYEQYF. Written as DNA, the CDR3 is TGTGCCAGCAGTTACTCGTCCCGAGCGGGGGGTTACGAGCAGTACTTC.

A few counts support this clonotype. The V gene is TRBV9, the J gene TRBJ2-1; D ambiguous. The CDR3 has 15 amino acids. Trimming stripped 0 bases from V and 4 bases from J, with 11 bases between. The V gene's germline CDR1 is SGDLS and CDR2 YYNGEE. The CDR3 loop reads CASSVAAQIYNEQFF. The DNA for the CDR3 is TGTGCCAGCAGCGTAGCAGCCCAAATATACAATGAGCAGTTCTTC.

The V gene is TRBV7-9, the J gene TRBJ1-4; D is unresolved. The V and J ends lost 1 base and 7 bases respectively, with 10 bases between them. Germline V gives CDR1 SEHNR, CDR2 FQNEAQ (reference sequence). There are 14 residues in the CDR3. CDR3 DNA sequence: TGTGCCAGCAGCTTAGAGGGTGGGAGTGAAAAACTGTTTTTT. Protein product: CASSLEGGSEKLFF.

A note on this clonotype: The junction departs from germline at one end; a sequencing error may be responsible. This sequence joins TRBV25-1 and TRBJ1-6; the D is unclear. The germline gives CDR1 MGHDK, CDR2 SYGVNS. This CDR3 is built from 15 residues. Written as DNA, the CDR3 is TGTGCCAGCAGTGAAAAAGGCAATGAGAATTCACCCCTTCACTTT. It specifies CASSEKGNENSPLHF.

The J gene is TRBJ2-1, the V gene TRBV7-2; maybe TRBD1 (6 bases). The closer fit of TRBJ2-7 to the DNA end suggests the J call may be wrong. The germline gives CDR1 SGHTA, CDR2 FQGNSA. CDR3 size: 15 residues. The CDR3 sequence is CASVTPGHRYNEQYF. The CDR3 coding sequence is TGTGCCAGCGTGACTCCGGGACACCGCTACAATGAGCAGTACTTC.

The chain joins TRBV3-1 to TRBJ1-2; D remains ambiguous. CDR3 length: 15 residues. Looked up from germline, CDR1 is LGHDT and CDR2 is YNNKEL (reference sequence). Deletions cut 0 bases from V and 2 bases from J, with 10 bases between. The CDR3 DNA sequence: TGTGCCAGCAGCCAAGAAGGACCGCCCAACTATGGCTACACCTTC. It codes for CASSQEGPPNYGYTF.

In this sample, this clonotype turned up a few times. J is TRBJ2-5 and V is TRBV20-1; the match to TRBD2 covers 11 bases. The CDR3 contains 13 residues. Unmatched junction bases numbered 9, after V lost 7 bases and J lost 8 bases. Looked up from germline, CDR1 is DFQATT and CDR2 is SNEGSKA (reference sequence). CDR3 sequence: CSVTSGGKNTQYF. As DNA, the CDR3 is TGCAGTGTCACTAGCGGGGGCAAGAACACCCAGTACTTC.

The J gene is TRBJ1-2, the V gene TRBV9; perhaps TRBD1 as D (6 bases). There are 14 residues in the CDR3. Germline V gives CDR1 SGDLS, CDR2 YYNGEE. The germline V and J ends were trimmed by 1 base and 5 bases, with 12 bases remaining between them. This chain's CDR3 is CASSVSRGIYGYTF. The CDR3 nucleotides read TGTGCCAGCAGCGTAAGCAGGGGTATTTATGGCTACACCTTC. Combining the CDR3 with reference TRBV9 and TRBJ1-2 gives the whole variable domain DSGVTQTPKHLITATGQRVTLRCSPRSGDLSVYWYQQSLDQGLQFLIQYYNGEERAKGNILERFSAQQFPDLHSELNLSSLELGDSALYFCASSVSRGIYGYTFGSGTRLTVV.

In its sample, this clonotype was seen a few times. This chain joins TRBV6-5 and TRBJ2-7, with 10 nucleotides matching TRBD1. The V segment lost 5 bases and the J segment 4 bases; nucleotides outside the gene matches: 8. The CDR3 loop spans 15 amino acids. Germline V lookup: CDR1 MNHEY, CDR2 SVGAGI. The CDR3 sequence is CASSNRTGGLYEQYF. CDR3 DNA sequence: TGTGCCAGCAGTAACAGGACAGGGGGGCTTTACGAGCAGTACTTC.

V usage is TRBV5-1 and J usage is TRBJ1-1, with 8 nucleotides matching TRBD1. The CDR3 has 15 amino acids. The germline V gene encodes CDR1 SGHRS and CDR2 YFSETQ. After removal of 6 bases from V and 1 base from J, the junction contained 8 bases not matched to a gene. The CDR3 bases are TGCGCCAGCATCCCCTCGGGACAGGCGAACACTGAAGCTTTCTTT. Protein sequence: CASIPSGQANTEAFF.

This clonotype occurred a few times. V is TRBV7-3 and J is TRBJ2-1, with 13 bases identical to TRBD2. The better agreement between TRBJ2-7 and the DNA end casts doubt on the J call. Germline V gene data show CDR1 as SGHTA and CDR2 as FQGTGA. There are 14 residues in the CDR3. CDR3 sequence reads: CASSPVTSGGQQYF. CDR3 bases: TGTGCCAGCAGCCCCGTGACTAGCGGGGGGCAGCAGTACTTC.

This clonotype was seen more than once but under ten times. The rearrangement uses TRBV12-3 or TRBV12-4 and TRBJ2-7; 13 bases map to TRBD2. This CDR3 spans 16 amino acids. The V and J ends lost 5 bases and 6 bases, in that order; junction bases with no gene match: 10. The CDR3 protein is CASSPGLAGLMAEQYF. The CDR3 DNA is TGTGCCAGCAGTCCGGGACTAGCGGGGTTAATGGCCGAGCAGTACTTC.